One and the same sample provided the 20 T cell receptor beta chains below, sequenced in a study of T cell responses to AZD1222 COVID-19 vaccine. Some clones are missing from TCRdb's copy, which holds only in-frame ones; the method was immunoSEQ multiplex PCR. In the table there are more than 50,000 clones, 87% of which are singletons. The specimen was peripheral blood, collected 28 days after the second AZD1222 dose. Receptors originate from an adult who received the AZD1222 COVID-19 vaccine.

This clone was observed once. This chain connects TRBV7-3 to TRBJ2-1; 7 nucleotides line up with TRBD2. The V segment lost 5 bases and the J segment 10 bases; nucleotides outside the gene matches: 8. The germline V gene encodes CDR1 SGHTA and CDR2 FQGTGA. The CDR3 length is 13 residues. In DNA form, the CDR3 reads TGTGCCAGCAGCCTCCTCGGGGGGACGGAGCAGTTCTTC. This gives the protein CASSLLGGTEQFF.

The chain carries TRBV19 and TRBJ2-7; possible D gene TRBD2, 6 bases. The CDR3 extends over 12 amino acids. Trimming shortened V by 3 bases and J by 6 bases, and 9 bases separated the two germline ends. CDR1 is LNHDA, CDR2 SQIVND, per germline (reference sequence). The CDR3 reads CASSMPGGEQYF. CDR3 bases: TGTGCCAGTAGTATGCCCGGGGGCGAGCAGTACTTC. The whole variable domain, filled in from reference TRBV19 and TRBJ2-7, reads DGGITQSPKYLFRKEGQNVTLSCEQNLNHDAMYWYRQDPGQGLRLIYYSQIVNDFQKGDIAEGYSVSREKKESFPLTVTSAQKNPTAFYLCASSMPGGEQYFGPGTRLTVT.

The J gene is TRBJ1-4, the V gene TRBV28, with TRBD1 as a possible D gene (5 bases). V was shortened by 6 bases and J by 3 bases, with 11 bases between the two germline ends. Germline V lookup: CDR1 MDHEN, CDR2 SYDVKM. The CDR3 has 14 residues. The CDR3 DNA reads as TGTGCCAGCAGGGACACAGGCCCTAATGAAAAACTGTTTTTT. It translates to CASRDTGPNEKLFF.

V is TRBV27 and J is TRBJ2-3; no reliable D call. The CDR3 consists of 13 residues. Germline assignment: CDR1 MNHEY and CDR2 SMNVEV (reference sequence). Trimming cost V 9 bases and J 4 bases, with 14 bases left between them. The CDR3 spells CARKPRIPDTQYF. Written as DNA, the CDR3 is TGTGCCAGGAAACCTAGGATCCCAGATACGCAGTATTTT.

This sequence joins TRBV29-1 and TRBJ1-1; the D is unclear. This CDR3 has 12 residues. The germline V and J ends were trimmed by 2 bases and 6 bases, with 10 bases remaining between them. Germline V CDR1 and CDR2: SQVTM, ANQGSEA. The CDR3 region is CSVERSAAEAFF. CDR3 nucleotide sequence: TGCAGCGTTGAAAGGTCCGCGGCTGAAGCTTTCTTT. Variable domain in full (rest from reference TRBV29-1 and TRBJ1-1): SAVISQKPSRDICQRGTSLTIQCQVDSQVTMMFWYRQQPGQSLTLIATANQGSEATYESGFVIDKFPISRPNLTFSTLTVSNMSPEDSSIYLCSVERSAAEAFFGQGTRLTVV.

The genes are TRBV7-6 and TRBJ2-7; 7 bases are shared with TRBD2. The CDR3 consists of 16 residues. Germline CDR1 is SGHVS and CDR2 is FNYEAQ. The junction had 7 bases not matched to a gene; V was cut back by 2 bases and J by 0 bases. The CDR3 spells CASSLRPSGSSYEQYF. The CDR3 DNA is TGTGCCAGCAGCTTACGTCCTAGCGGAAGCTCCTACGAGCAGTACTTC.

The chain has TRBV10-3 and TRBJ1-5; 7 nucleotides agree with TRBD1. Per the germline V gene, CDR1 is ENHRY and CDR2 is SYGVKD. V dropped 2 bases and J dropped 2; count of bases not matched to a gene: 9. The CDR3 covers 17 residues. The CDR3 is CAISEHAGQGGNQPQHF. DNA of the CDR3: TGTGCCATCAGTGAGCATGCGGGGCAGGGGGGCAATCAGCCCCAGCATTTT.

The chain is built from TRBV3-1 (or the pseudogene TRBV3-2) and TRBJ1-2, with TRBD1 matching over 10 bases. CDR1 LGHDT and CDR2 YNNKEL come from the germline V gene (reference sequence). Trimming cost V 1 base and J 6 bases; bases outside gene matches: 2. The CDR3 extends over 14 amino acids. The CDR3 protein is CASSQAGTGDGYTF. CDR3 in DNA: TGTGCCAGCAGCCAAGCCGGGACAGGGGATGGCTACACCTTC.

The chain is built from TRBV5-4 and TRBJ2-1; 7 nucleotides line up with TRBD1. The CDR3 totals 14 residues. J lost 6 bases, V lost 5 bases, and 8 bases had no gene match. CDR1 is SGHNT, CDR2 YYREEE, per germline (reference sequence). The CDR3 DNA is TGTGCCAGCAGGGTCGGGCAGGGGGTCAATGAGCAGTTCTTC. Amino acid sequence: CASRVGQGVNEQFF. The whole variable domain, remainder taken from reference TRBV5-4 and TRBJ2-1, is ETGVTQSPTHLIKTRGQQVTLRCSSQSGHNTVSWYQQALGQGPQFIFQYYREEENGRGNFPPRFSGLQFPNYSSELNVNALELDDSALYLCASRVGQGVNEQFFGPGTRLTVL.

J is TRBJ2-1 and V is TRBV9, with TRBD2 matching 9 bases. Trimming took 3 bases from V and 4 from J; bases not matched to a gene: 8. This CDR3 region has 16 residues. Germline CDR1 reads SGDLS; CDR2 reads YYNGEE. CDR3 nucleotide sequence: TGTGCCAGCAGCGGAAATAGCGGGAGTGCTTACAATGAGCAGTTCTTC. As protein: CASSGNSGSAYNEQFF. The full variable domain, its missing parts supplied by reference TRBV9 and TRBJ2-1, is DSGVTQTPKHLITATGQRVTLRCSPRSGDLSVYWYQQSLDQGLQFLIQYYNGEERAKGNILERFSAQQFPDLHSELNLSSLELGDSALYFCASSGNSGSAYNEQFFGPGTRLTVL.

This chain links TRBV6-1 with TRBJ1-5; the D is unclear. Germline V gene data show CDR1 as MNHNS and CDR2 as SASEGT. With 3 bases removed from V and 4 bases from J, the gap between germline ends came to 10 bases. The CDR3 sequence is 14 residues long. CDR3 nucleotide sequence: TGTGCCAGCAGTGATCCGGCTTTGAATCAGCCCCAGCATTTT. Amino acids: CASSDPALNQPQHF.

The J gene is TRBJ2-5, the V gene TRBV6-1, with a possible D match to TRBD1 (5 bases). Per germline, CDR1 MNHNS and CDR2 SASEGT. V lost 8 bases and J 0 bases, leaving 13 bases between the germline ends. The CDR3 totals 14 residues. CDR3 sequence reads: CASSAGQDQETQYF. For the CDR3, the DNA is TGTGCCAGCTCGGCAGGGCAGGACCAAGAGACCCAGTACTTC.

This clone has a single count. The chain recombines TRBV28 with TRBJ2-3, with D unclear. The CDR3 sequence is 13 residues long. V lost 4 bases and J lost 6, with 11 bases in between. The germline gives CDR1 MDHEN, CDR2 SYDVKM. The CDR3 spells CASSSDLLDTQYF. In nucleotides, the CDR3 is TGTGCCAGCAGTTCCGACCTTCTTGATACGCAGTATTTT.

This clone was detected once. This chain uses TRBV30 with TRBJ1-2; D gene unclear. The V end was cut by 7 bases, the J end by 4 bases, with 13 bases between. Germline CDR1 GTSNPN, CDR2 SVGIG (reference sequence). This CDR3 is 12 amino acids long. CDR3 protein: CAFGVGGYGYTF. As DNA, the CDR3 is TGTGCCTTCGGGGTGGGAGGCTATGGCTACACCTTC.

The rearrangement uses TRBV5-1 and TRBJ1-5, with D hard to call. The CDR3 loop spans 15 amino acids. From germline, CDR1 is SGHRS and CDR2 YFSETQ. V was clipped by 4 bases and J by 1 base, with 12 bases between them. CDR3 protein: CASSRDGESNQPQHF. DNA for the CDR3: TGCGCCAGCAGCCGGGATGGGGAGAGCAATCAGCCCCAGCATTTT. Based on the CDR3 plus reference TRBV5-1 and TRBJ1-5, the full variable domain is KAGVTQTPRYLIKTRGQQVTLSCSPISGHRSVSWYQQTPGQGLQFLFEYFSETQRNKGNFPGRFSGRQFSNSRSEMNVSTLELGDSALYLCASSRDGESNQPQHFGDGTRLSIL.

The chain carries TRBV5-1 and TRBJ2-6; no definite D call. Germline V gives CDR1 SGHRS, CDR2 YFSETQ. V lost 1 base and J 0 bases, leaving 11 bases between the germline ends. There are 17 residues in the CDR3. The CDR3 loop reads CASSLSEFLSGANVLTF. The CDR3 DNA reads TGCGCCAGCAGCTTGTCGGAGTTCCTCTCTGGGGCCAACGTCCTGACTTTC.

The chain uses TRBV6-5 and TRBJ2-2; the D gene could be TRBD1 or TRBD2 (5 bases each). The CDR3 sequence is 14 residues long. V was clipped by 7 bases and J by 4 bases, with 13 bases between them. Germline V gene sequence: CDR1 MNHEY, CDR2 SVGAGI. CDR3: CASIRGPSTGELFF. The CDR3 DNA reads as TGTGCCAGCATTAGGGGACCGAGCACCGGGGAGCTGTTTTTT.

The chain carries TRBV10-3 and TRBJ1-5; the D gene is possibly TRBD1 (6 bases). This CDR3 has 16 amino acids. CDR1 ENHRY and CDR2 SYGVKD come from the germline V gene. V lost 3 bases and J lost 2, with 14 bases in between. Here the CDR3 reads CAISDPRGVGNQPQHF. DNA for the CDR3: TGTGCCATCAGTGACCCAAGGGGGGTTGGCAATCAGCCCCAGCATTTT.

J is TRBJ2-1 and V is TRBV9; D possibly corresponds to TRBD1 (6 bases). Germline CDR1 and CDR2: SGDLS and YYNGEE. V was cut by 4 bases and J by 9 bases, with 14 bases left in between. There are 13 residues in the CDR3. For the CDR3, the DNA is TGTGCCAGCAGCAGGGACATCCGGGCTGAGCAGTTCTTC. Protein: CASSRDIRAEQFF.

Concerning this clone: At one end the junction does not follow the germline gene, possibly because of a read error. The chain employs TRBV7-3 and TRBJ1-2; no firm D call. The germline V gene has CDR1 SGHTA and CDR2 FQGTGA. CDR3 length: 12 amino acids. The CDR3 sequence is CAGSLSPDGYTF. In DNA form, the CDR3 reads TGTGCCGGCAGCTTAAGCCCAGACGGCTACACCTTC.